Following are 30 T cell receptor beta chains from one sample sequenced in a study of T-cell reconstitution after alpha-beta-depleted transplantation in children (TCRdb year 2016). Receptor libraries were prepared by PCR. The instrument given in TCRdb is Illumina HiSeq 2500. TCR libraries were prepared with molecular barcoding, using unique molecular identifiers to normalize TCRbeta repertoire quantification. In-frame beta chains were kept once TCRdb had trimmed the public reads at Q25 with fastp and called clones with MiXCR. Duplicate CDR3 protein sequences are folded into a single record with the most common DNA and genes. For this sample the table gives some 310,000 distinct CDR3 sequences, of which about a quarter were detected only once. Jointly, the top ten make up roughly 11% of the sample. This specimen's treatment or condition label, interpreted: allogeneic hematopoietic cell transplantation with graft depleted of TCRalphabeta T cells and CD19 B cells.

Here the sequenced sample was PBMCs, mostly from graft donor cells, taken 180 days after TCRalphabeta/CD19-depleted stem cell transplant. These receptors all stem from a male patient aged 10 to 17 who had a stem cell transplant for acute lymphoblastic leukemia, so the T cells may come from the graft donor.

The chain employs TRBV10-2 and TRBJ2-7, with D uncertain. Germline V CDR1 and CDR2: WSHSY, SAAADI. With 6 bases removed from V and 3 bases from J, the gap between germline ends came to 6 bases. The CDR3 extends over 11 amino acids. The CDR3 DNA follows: TGCGCCAGCAGCGACTTCTACGAGCAGTACTTC. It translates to CASSDFYEQYF.

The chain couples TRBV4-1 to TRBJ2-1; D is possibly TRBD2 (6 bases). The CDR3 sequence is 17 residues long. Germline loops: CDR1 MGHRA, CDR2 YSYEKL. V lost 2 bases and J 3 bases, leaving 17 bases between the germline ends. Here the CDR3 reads CASSQILTGDFYNEQFF. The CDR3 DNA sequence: TGCGCCAGCAGCCAAATCTTAACGGGAGATTTCTACAATGAGCAGTTCTTC.

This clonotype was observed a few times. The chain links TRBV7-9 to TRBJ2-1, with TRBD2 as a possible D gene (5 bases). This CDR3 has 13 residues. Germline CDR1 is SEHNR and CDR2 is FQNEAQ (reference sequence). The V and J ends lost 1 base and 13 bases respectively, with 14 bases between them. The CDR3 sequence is CASSLGFAGGQFF. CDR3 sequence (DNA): TGTGCCAGCAGCTTAGGGTTCGCGGGCGGACAGTTCTTC.

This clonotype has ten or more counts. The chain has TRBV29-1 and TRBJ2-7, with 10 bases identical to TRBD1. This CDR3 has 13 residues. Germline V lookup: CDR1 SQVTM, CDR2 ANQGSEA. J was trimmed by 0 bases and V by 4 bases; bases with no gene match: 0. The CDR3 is CSVGTGGSYEQYF. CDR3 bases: TGCAGCGTTGGGACAGGGGGCTCCTACGAGCAGTACTTC.

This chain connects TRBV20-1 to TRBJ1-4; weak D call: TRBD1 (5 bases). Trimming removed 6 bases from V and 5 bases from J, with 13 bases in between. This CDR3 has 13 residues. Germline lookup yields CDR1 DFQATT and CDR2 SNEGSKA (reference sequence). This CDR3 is CSAGASDNEKLFF. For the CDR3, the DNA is TGCAGTGCCGGGGCCAGTGACAATGAAAAACTGTTTTTT.

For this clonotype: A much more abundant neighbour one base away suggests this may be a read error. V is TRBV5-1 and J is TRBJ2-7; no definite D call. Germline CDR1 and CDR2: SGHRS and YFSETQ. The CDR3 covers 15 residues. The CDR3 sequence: CASSPNGHNLYEQSF. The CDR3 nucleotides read TGCGCCAGCAGCCCCAACGGGCATAACCTCTACGAGCAGTCCTTC.

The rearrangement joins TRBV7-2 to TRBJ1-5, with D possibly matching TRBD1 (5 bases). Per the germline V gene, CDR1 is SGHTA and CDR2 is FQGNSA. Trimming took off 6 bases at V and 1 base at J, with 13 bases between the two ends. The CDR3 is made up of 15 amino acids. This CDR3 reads CASRPWGDSNQPQHF. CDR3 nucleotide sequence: TGTGCCAGCAGGCCATGGGGGGACAGCAATCAGCCCCAGCATTTT.

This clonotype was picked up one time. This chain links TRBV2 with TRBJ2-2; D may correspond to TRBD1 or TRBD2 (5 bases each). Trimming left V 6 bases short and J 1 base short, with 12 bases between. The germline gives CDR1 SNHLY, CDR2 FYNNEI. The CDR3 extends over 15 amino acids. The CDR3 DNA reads TGTGCCAGCAGGTCCGGGACGGGGAACACCGGGGAGCTGTTTTTT. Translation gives CASRSGTGNTGELFF.

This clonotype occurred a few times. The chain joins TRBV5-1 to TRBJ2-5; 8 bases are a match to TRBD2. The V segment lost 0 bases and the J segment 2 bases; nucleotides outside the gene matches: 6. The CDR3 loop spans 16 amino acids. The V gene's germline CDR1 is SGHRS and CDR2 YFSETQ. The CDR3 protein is CASSLAGTRRQETQYF. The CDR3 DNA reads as TGCGCCAGCAGCTTGGCCGGGACTAGGCGGCAAGAGACCCAGTACTTC.

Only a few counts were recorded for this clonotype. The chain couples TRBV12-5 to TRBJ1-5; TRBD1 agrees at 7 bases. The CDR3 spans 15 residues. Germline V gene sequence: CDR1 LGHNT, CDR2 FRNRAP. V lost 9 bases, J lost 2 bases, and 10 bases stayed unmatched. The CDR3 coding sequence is TGTGCTAGCAGTCATGAGGGGGCCGGCAATCAGCCCCAGCATTTT. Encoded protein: CASSHEGAGNQPQHF.

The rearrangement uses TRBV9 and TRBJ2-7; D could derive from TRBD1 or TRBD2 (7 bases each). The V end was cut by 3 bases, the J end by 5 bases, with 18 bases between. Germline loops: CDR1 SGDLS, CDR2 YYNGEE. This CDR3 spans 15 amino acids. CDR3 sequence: CASSAGGGGIHEQYF. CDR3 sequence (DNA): TGTGCCAGCAGCGCAGGGGGGGGAGGAATCCACGAGCAGTACTTC.

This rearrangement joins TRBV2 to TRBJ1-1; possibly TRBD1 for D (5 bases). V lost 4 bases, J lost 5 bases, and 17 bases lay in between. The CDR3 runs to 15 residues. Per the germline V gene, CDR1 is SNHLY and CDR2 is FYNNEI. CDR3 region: CASSVRPGVSTEAFF. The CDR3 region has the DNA TGTGCCAGCAGTGTCCGCCCGGGGGTCTCGACTGAAGCTTTCTTT. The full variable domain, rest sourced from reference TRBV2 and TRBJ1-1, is EPEVTQTPSHQVTQMGQEVILRCVPISNHLYFYWYRQILGQKVEFLVSFYNNEISEKSEIFDDQFSVERPDGSNFTLKIRSTKLEDSAMYFCASSVRPGVSTEAFFGQGTRLTVV.

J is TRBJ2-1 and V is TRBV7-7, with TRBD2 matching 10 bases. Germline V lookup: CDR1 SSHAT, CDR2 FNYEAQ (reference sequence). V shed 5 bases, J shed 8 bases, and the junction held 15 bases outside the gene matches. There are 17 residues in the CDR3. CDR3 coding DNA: TGTGCCAGCAGCCCACAGCCTTCTAGCGGGAGCAGGGATGAGCAGTTCTTC. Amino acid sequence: CASSPQPSSGSRDEQFF.

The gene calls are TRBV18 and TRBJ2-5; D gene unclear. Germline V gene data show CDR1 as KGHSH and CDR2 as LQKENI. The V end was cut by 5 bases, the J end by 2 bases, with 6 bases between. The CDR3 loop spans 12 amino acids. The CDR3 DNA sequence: TGTGCCAGCTCAGACTTTCAAGAGACCCAGTACTTC. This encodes CASSDFQETQYF.

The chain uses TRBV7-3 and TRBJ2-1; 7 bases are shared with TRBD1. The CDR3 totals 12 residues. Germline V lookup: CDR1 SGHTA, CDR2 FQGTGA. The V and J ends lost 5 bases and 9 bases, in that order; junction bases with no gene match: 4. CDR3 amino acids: CASSPRQGEQFF. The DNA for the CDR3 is TGTGCCAGCAGCCCACGACAGGGTGAGCAGTTCTTC.

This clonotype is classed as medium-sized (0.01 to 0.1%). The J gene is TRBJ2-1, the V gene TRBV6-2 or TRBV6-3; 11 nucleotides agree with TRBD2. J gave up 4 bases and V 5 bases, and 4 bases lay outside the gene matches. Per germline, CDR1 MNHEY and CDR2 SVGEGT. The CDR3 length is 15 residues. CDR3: CASSLSGRDYNEQFF. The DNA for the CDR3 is TGTGCCAGCAGTCTTAGCGGGAGGGATTACAATGAGCAGTTCTTC.

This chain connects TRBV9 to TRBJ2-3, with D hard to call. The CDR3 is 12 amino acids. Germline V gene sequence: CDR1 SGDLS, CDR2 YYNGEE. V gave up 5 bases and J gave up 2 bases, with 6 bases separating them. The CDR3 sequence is CASSTNTDTQYF. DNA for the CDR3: TGTGCCAGCAGTACTAACACAGATACGCAGTATTTT.

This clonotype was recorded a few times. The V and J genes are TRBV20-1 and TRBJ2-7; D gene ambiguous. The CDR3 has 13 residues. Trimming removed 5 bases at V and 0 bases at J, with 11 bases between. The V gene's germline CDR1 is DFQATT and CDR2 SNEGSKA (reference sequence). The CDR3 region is CSAVSLSSYEQYF. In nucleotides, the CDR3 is TGCAGTGCTGTGAGTCTCAGCTCCTACGAGCAGTACTTC.

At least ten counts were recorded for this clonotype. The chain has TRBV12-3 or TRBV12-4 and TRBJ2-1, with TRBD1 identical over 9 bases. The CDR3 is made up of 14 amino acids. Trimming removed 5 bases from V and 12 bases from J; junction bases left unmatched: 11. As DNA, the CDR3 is TGTGCCAGCAGTCCCGGGACAGGGTCCCTCCGGCAGTTCTTC. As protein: CASSPGTGSLRQFF.

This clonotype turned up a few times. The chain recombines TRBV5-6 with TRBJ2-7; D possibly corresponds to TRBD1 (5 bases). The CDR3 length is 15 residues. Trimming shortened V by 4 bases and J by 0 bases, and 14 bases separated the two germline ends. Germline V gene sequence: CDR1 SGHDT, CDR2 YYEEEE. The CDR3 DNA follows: TGTGCCAGCAGCGAAGAATTGACAGTCTCCTACGAGCAGTACTTC. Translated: CASSEELTVSYEQYF.

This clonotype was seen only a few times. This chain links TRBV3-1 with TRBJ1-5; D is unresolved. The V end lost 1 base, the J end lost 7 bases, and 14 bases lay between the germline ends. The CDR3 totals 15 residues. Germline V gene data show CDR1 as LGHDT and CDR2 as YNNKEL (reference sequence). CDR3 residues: CASSQGVRRVQPQHF. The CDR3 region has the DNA TGTGCCAGCAGCCAAGGGGTGAGACGTGTCCAGCCCCAGCATTTT.

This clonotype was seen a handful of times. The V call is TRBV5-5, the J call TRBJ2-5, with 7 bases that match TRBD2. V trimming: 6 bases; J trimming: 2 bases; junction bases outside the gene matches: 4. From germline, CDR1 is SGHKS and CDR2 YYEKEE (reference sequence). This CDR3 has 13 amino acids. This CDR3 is CASTSSGQETQYF. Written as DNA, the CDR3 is TGTGCCAGCACCTCTAGCGGACAAGAGACCCAGTACTTC.

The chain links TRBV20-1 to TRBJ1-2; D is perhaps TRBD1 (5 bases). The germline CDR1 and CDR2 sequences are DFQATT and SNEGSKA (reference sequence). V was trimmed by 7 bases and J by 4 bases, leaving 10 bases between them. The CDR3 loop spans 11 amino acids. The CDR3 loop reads CSGRAVYGYTF. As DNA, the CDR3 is TGCAGTGGCAGGGCAGTCTATGGCTACACCTTC.

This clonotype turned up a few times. CDR3: CSASYPYSGELFF. For the CDR3, the DNA is TGCAGTGCTAGTTACCCCTACTCCGGGGAGCTGTTTTTT. The chain employs TRBV20-1 and TRBJ2-2; D is uncertain. The CDR3 sequence is 13 residues long. The V gene lost 3 bases and the J gene lost 6 bases, with 11 bases spanning the gap. Germline CDR1 reads DFQATT; CDR2 reads SNEGSKA (reference sequence).

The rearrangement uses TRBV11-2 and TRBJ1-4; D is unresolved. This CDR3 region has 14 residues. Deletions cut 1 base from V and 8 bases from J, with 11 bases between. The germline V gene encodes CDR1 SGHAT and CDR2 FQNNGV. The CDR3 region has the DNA TGTGCCAGCAGCTTAGGGCCCGGTAGGGAAAAACTGTTTTTT. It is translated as CASSLGPGREKLFF.

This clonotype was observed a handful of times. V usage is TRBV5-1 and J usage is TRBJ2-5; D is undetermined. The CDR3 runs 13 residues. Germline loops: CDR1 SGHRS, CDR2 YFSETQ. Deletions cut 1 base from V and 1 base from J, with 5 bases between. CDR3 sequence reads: CASSLFIQETQYF. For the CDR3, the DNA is TGCGCCAGCAGCTTGTTCATCCAAGAGACCCAGTACTTC.

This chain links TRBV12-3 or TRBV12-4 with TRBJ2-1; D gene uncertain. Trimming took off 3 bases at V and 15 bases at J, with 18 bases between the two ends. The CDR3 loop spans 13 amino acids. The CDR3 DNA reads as TGTGCCAGCAGTTTTATCGGGTCTAGTCGGCCGTTCTTC. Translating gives CASSFIGSSRPFF.

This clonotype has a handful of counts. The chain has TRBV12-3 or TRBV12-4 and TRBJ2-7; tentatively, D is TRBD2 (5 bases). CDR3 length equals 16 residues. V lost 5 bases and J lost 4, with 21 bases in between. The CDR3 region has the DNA TGTGCCAGCAGTCCTATCTCGACTACCCATTCTTACGAGCAGTACTTC. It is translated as CASSPISTTHSYEQYF.

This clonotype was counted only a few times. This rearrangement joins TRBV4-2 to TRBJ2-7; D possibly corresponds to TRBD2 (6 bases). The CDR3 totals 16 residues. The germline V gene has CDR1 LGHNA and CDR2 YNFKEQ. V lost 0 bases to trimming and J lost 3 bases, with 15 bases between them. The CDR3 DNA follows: TGTGCCAGCAGCCAAGAAGGGATGGGACTGCACTACGAGCAGTACTTC. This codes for CASSQEGMGLHYEQYF.

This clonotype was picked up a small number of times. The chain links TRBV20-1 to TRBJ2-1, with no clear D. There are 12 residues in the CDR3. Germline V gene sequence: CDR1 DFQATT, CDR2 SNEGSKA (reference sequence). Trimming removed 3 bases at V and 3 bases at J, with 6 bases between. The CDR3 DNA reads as TGCAGTGCTAGCGGGTTCTACAATGAGCAGTTCTTC. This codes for CSASGFYNEQFF.